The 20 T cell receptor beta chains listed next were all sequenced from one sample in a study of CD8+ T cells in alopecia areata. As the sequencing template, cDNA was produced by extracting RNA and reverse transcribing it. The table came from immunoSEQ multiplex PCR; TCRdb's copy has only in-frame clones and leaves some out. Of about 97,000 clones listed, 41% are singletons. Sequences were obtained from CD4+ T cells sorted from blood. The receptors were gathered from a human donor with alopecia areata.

CDR3 nucleotide sequence: TGCGCCAGCAGGGTACTGACCGAGAATGAGCAGTTCTTC. As protein: CASRVLTENEQFF. The V gene is TRBV5-1, the J gene TRBJ2-1; D not resolved. V shed 5 bases and J shed 7 bases, with 13 bases lying between them. There are 13 residues in the CDR3. Germline V gene sequence: CDR1 SGHRS, CDR2 YFSETQ.

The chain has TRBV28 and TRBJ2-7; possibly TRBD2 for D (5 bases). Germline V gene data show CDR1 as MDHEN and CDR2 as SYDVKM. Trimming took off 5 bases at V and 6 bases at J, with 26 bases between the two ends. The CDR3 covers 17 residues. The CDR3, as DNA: TGTGCCAGCAGTCCTCACTCGGTCGGACGCGGTGCGGGCGAGCAGTACTTC. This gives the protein CASSPHSVGRGAGEQYF.

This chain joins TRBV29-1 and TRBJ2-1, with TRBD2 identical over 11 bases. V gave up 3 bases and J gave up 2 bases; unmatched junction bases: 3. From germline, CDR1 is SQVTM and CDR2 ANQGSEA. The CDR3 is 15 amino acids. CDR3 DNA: TGCAGCGTTGAGACTAGCGGGGCCACCTACAATGAGCAGTTCTTC. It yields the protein CSVETSGATYNEQFF.

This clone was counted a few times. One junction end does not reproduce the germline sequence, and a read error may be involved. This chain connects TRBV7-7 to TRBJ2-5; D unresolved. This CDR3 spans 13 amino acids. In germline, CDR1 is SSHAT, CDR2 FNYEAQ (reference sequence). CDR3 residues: CASSLERVETQYF. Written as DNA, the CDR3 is TGTGCTAGCAGCTTAGAAAGGGTTGAGACCCAGTACTTC.

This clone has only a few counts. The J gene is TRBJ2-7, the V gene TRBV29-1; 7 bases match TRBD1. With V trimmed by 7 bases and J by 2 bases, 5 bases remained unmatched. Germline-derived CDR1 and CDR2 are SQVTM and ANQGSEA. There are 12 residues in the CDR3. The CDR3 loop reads CSAGDRTYEQYF. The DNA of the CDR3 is TGCAGCGCCGGGGACAGAACCTACGAGCAGTACTTC.

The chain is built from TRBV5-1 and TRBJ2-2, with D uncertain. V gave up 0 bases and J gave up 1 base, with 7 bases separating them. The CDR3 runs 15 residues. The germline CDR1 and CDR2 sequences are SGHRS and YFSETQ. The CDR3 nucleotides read TGCGCCAGCAGCTTGGTTTACCAGAACACCGGGGAGCTGTTTTTT. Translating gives CASSLVYQNTGELFF.

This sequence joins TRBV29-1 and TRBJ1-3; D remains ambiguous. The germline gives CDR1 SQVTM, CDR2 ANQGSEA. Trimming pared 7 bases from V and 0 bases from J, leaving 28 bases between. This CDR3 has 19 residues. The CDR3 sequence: CSAGIEMGTATASGNTIYF. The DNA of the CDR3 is TGCAGCGCCGGAATTGAAATGGGTACAGCCACGGCCTCTGGAAACACCATATATTTT. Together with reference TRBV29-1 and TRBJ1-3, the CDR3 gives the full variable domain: SAVISQKPSRDICQRGTSLTIQCQVDSQVTMMFWYRQQPGQSLTLIATANQGSEATYESGFVIDKFPISRPNLTFSTLTVSNMSPEDSSIYLCSAGIEMGTATASGNTIYFGEGSWLTVV.

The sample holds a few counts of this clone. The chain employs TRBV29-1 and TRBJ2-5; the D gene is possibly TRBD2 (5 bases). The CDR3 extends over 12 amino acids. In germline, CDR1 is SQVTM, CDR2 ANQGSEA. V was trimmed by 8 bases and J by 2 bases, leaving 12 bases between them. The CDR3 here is CSFSEGQETQYF. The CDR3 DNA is TGCAGCTTCTCCGAGGGTCAAGAGACCCAGTACTTC.

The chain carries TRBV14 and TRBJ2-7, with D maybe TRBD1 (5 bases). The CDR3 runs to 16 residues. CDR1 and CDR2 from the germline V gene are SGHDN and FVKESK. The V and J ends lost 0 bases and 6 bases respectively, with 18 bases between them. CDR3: CASSQDGANGAREQYF. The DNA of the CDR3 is TGTGCCAGCAGCCAAGATGGGGCCAATGGGGCCCGCGAGCAGTACTTC.

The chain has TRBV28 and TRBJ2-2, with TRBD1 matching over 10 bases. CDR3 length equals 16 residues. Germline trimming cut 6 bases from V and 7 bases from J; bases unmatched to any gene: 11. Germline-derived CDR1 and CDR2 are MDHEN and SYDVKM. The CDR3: CASRTPGQGIDGELFF. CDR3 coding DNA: TGTGCCAGCAGGACACCGGGACAGGGGATTGACGGGGAGCTGTTTTTT.

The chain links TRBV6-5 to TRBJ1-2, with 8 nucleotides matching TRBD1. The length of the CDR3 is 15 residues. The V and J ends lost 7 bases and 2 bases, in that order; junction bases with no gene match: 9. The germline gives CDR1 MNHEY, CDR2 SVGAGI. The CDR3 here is CASIPGTGSNYGYTF. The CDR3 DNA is TGTGCCAGCATTCCCGGGACAGGCAGCAACTATGGCTACACCTTC.

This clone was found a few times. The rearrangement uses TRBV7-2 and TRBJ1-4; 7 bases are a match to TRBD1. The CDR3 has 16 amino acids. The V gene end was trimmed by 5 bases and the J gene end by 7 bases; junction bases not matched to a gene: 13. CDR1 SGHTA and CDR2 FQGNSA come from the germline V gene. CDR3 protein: CASSPDRERGGEKLFF. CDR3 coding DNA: TGTGCCAGCAGCCCCGACAGGGAGCGAGGAGGTGAAAAACTGTTTTTT.

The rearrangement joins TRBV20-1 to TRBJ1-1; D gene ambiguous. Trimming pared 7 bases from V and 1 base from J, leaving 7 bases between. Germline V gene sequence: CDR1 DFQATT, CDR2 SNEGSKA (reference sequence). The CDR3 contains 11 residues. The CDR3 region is CSVTKNTEAFF. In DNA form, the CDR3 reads TGCAGTGTGACGAAGAACACTGAAGCTTTCTTT.

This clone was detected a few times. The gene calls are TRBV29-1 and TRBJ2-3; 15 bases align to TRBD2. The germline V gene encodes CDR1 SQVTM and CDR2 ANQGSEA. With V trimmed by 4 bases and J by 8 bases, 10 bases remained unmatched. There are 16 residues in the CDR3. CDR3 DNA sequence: TGCAGCGTTGCAAACCGGACTAGCGGGAGGGCGTTTACGCAGTATTTT. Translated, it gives CSVANRTSGRAFTQYF.

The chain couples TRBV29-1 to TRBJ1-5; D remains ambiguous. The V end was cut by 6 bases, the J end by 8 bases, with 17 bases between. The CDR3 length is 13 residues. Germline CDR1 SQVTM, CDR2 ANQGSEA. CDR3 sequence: CSVGRGPYEPQHF. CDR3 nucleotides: TGCAGCGTCGGACGGGGTCCATATGAGCCCCAGCATTTT.

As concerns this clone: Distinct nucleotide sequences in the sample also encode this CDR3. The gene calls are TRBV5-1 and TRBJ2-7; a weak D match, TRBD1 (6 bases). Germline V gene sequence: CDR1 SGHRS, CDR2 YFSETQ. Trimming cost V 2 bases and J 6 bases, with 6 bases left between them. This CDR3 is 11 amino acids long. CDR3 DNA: TGCGCCAGCAGCTTAGGGGGCGAGCAGTACTTC. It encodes CASSLGGEQYF. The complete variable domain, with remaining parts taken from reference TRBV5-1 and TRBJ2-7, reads KAGVTQTPRYLIKTRGQQVTLSCSPISGHRSVSWYQQTPGQGLQFLFEYFSETQRNKGNFPGRFSGRQFSNSRSEMNVSTLELGDSALYLCASSLGGEQYFGPGTRLTVT.

CDR3 amino acids: CASSLVAGGETQYF. As DNA, the CDR3 is TGTGCCAGCAGCTTAGTTGCGGGAGGGGAGACCCAGTACTTC. The J gene is TRBJ2-5, the V gene TRBV7-6; TRBD2 agrees at 9 bases. Germline-derived CDR1 and CDR2 are SGHVS and FNYEAQ. Unmatched junction bases numbered 2, after V lost 1 base and J lost 5 bases. This CDR3 has 14 residues.

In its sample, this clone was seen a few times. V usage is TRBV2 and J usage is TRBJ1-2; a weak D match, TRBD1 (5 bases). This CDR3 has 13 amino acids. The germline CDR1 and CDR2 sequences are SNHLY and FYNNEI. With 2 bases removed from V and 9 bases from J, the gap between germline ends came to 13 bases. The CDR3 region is CASSELVEGSYTF. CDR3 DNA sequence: TGTGCCAGCAGTGAATTAGTCGAGGGGAGCTACACCTTC.

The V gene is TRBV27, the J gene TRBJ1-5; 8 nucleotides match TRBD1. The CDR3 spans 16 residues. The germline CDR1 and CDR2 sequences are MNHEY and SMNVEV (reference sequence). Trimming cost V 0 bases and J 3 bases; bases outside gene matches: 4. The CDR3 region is CASSLSTGAANQPQHF. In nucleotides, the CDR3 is TGTGCCAGCAGTTTATCGACAGGGGCTGCCAATCAGCCCCAGCATTTT.

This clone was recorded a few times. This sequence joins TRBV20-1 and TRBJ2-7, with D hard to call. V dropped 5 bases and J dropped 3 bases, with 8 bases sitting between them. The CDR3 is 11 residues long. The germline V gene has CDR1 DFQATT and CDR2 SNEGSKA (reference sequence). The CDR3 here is CSAGPDYEQYF. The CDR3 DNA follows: TGCAGTGCTGGACCCGACTACGAGCAGTACTTC.